A selection of T cell receptor beta chains follows, all from one sample in a study of shared clonotypes between healthy human individuals. Only in-frame clones appear in the TCRdb table, and some are missing; sequencing was by immunoSEQ multiplex PCR. The sample yields 550,000 to 750,000 clones, about 90% seen once. The sample consisted of naive CD8+ T cells sorted from blood. These receptors were obtained from a man aged 25 to 45 in good health. Both conserved end residues are part of each CDR3. D genes are given only for firm matches. Clone size is given for some rows only: seen once, a few or many times, or a class if the clone is expanded.

CDR3 DNA | CDR3 protein | clone size | J gene | V gene | D gene
TGCAGCGTATGGGGGAATAACTATGGCTACACCTTC | CSVWGNNYGYTF | . | TRBJ1-2 | TRBV29-1 | .
TGTGCCAGCAGCTTAGCGATGGGACTAGCGGGAGTTGAGCAGTTCTTC | CASSLAMGLAGVEQFF | . | TRBJ2-1 | TRBV7-9 | TRBD2
TGTGCCAGCAGCCTTGGCTACACCTTC | CASSLGYTF | . | TRBJ1-2 | TRBV12-1 | .
TGTGCCAGCAGTGAACCCCGGGACATCTCCTACGAGCAGTACTTC | CASSEPRDISYEQYF | once | TRBJ2-7 | TRBV2 | .
TGTGCCAGCAGCCCGACAGGGCATCCCTACGAGCAGTACTTC | CASSPTGHPYEQYF | . | TRBJ2-7 | TRBV6-5 | TRBD1
TGTGCCAGCGGAGTATACGAGGGTTCCTACGAGCAGTACTTC | CASGVYEGSYEQYF | . | TRBJ2-7 | TRBV5-4 | .
TGTGCCAGTAGTAGATCAGGGGGCAATCAGCCCCAGCATTTT | CASSRSGGNQPQHF | . | TRBJ1-5 | TRBV19 | .
TGTGCCAGCAGTTCCAAACCCGGGACTAGCTCCTACAATGAGCAGTTCTTC | CASSSKPGTSSYNEQFF | . | TRBJ2-1 | TRBV28 | TRBD2
TGTGCCAGCAGCCGGACGTCGGGAGACTATGGCTACACCTTC | CASSRTSGDYGYTF | . | TRBJ1-2 | TRBV9 | .
TGTGCCAGTAGTATAGGCGGGAGTGGGCCAGATACGCAGTATTTT | CASSIGGSGPDTQYF | . | TRBJ2-3 | TRBV19 | TRBD2
TGCGCCAGCAGCTTGGCCGGTTTGGATTACGAGCAGTACTTC | CASSLAGLDYEQYF | . | TRBJ2-7 | TRBV5-1 | .
TGTGCCAGCAGCTTAGTCACTCGGGAGGAAGCTTTCTTT | CASSLVTREEAFF | . | TRBJ1-1 | TRBV11-2 | .
TGCAGCGTCCCTTTCGGCGGGGAGCTGTTTTTT | CSVPFGGELFF | . | TRBJ2-2 | TRBV20-1 | .
TGTGCCAGCAGCTTCGGACAGGAGAACACTGAAGCTTTCTTT | CASSFGQENTEAFF | . | TRBJ1-1 | TRBV4-2 | TRBD1
TGTGCCAGCAGTGAACCGACTAGCGGGAGGGCCAGAGGAAACTTC | CASSEPTSGRARGNF | once | TRBJ2-7 | TRBV2 | TRBD2